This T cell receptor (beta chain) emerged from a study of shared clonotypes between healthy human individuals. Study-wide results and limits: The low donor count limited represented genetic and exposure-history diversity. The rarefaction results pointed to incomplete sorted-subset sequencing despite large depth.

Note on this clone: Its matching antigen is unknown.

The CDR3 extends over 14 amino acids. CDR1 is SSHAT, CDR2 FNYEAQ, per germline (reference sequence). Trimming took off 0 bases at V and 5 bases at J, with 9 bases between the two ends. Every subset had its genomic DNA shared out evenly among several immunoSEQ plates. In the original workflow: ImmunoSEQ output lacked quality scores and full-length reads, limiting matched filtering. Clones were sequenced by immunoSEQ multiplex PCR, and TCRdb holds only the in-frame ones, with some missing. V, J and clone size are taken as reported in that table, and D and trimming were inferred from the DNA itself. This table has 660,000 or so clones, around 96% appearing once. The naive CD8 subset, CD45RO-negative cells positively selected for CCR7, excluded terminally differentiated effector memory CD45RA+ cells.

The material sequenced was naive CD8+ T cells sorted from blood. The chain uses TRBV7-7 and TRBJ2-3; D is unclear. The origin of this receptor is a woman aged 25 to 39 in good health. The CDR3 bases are TGTGCCAGCAGCTTAGCTGTAGGGCAAGATACGCAGTATTTT. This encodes CASSLAVGQDTQYF.